Each of the 5 T cell receptor beta chains below was sequenced from the same sample in a study of cytomegalovirus exposure and HLA in healthy donors. Both 60 Vbeta primers and 13 Jbeta primers went into the PCR. TCRdb's copy holds only in-frame clones and misses some; the assay was immunoSEQ multiplex PCR. The sample comprises about 120,000 clones, about 80% of which are singletons, and 2.7% rests with the top ten. Sequenced input: PBMCs. Receptor source: a female donor in good health and CMV-seronegative.

In DNA form, the CDR3 reads TGTGCCAGCAGCTTAGGACAAACCTCTGGAAACACCATATATTTT. Residues: CASSLGQTSGNTIYF. This rearrangement joins TRBV7-2 to TRBJ1-3; D gene ambiguous. This CDR3 has 15 residues. Per germline, CDR1 SGHTA and CDR2 FQGNSA. Trimming removed 1 base from V and 0 bases from J, with 7 bases in between.

The chain uses TRBV13 and TRBJ1-5; D possibly corresponds to TRBD1 (5 bases). The CDR3 sequence is 15 residues long. Germline loops: CDR1 PRHDT, CDR2 FYEKMQ (reference sequence). The V and J ends lost 4 bases and 2 bases respectively, with 12 bases between them. CDR3 nucleotides: TGTGCCAGCAGCTCCAGGGATCTGGGCAATCAGCCCCAGCATTTT. This sequence encodes CASSSRDLGNQPQHF.

This chain connects TRBV7-9 to TRBJ2-3; possible D gene TRBD1, 6 bases. This CDR3 is 15 amino acids long. Trimming took off 1 base at V and 4 bases at J, with 12 bases between the two ends. The germline V gene has CDR1 SEHNR and CDR2 FQNEAQ (reference sequence). As DNA, the CDR3 is TGTGCCAGCAGCTTAGACCAGGGGAACTCAGATACGCAGTATTTT. It specifies CASSLDQGNSDTQYF.

The DNA for the CDR3 is TGTGCCAGCAGCGGCACAGTGGGGGGGGGATGGGGGACCCAGTACTTC. This gives the protein CASSGTVGGGWGTQYF. This chain joins TRBV9 and TRBJ2-5; TRBD2 matches at 7 bases. The CDR3 has 16 residues. The germline V gene has CDR1 SGDLS and CDR2 YYNGEE. The V and J ends lost 3 bases and 7 bases, in that order; junction bases with no gene match: 15.

This clone was recorded only once. The chain carries TRBV2 and TRBJ2-1; 11 nucleotides line up with TRBD2. The CDR3 spans 14 residues. The junction had 7 bases not matched to a gene; V was cut back by 8 bases and J by 7 bases. The germline V gene has CDR1 SNHLY and CDR2 FYNNEI. CDR3: CASAPGLAVNEQFF. The CDR3 nucleotides read TGTGCCAGCGCCCCGGGACTAGCGGTTAATGAGCAGTTCTTC.